Shown below are 26 T cell receptor beta chains from a single sample sequenced in a study of cytomegalovirus exposure and HLA in healthy donors (dated by TCRdb to the late 2010s). Library method: the immunoSEQ multiplex PCR assay. For the multiplex PCR, a mixture combining 60 forward primers for TCR Vbeta segments and 13 reverse primers for TCR Jbeta segments was used. Not all clones reach the TCRdb copy of this immuneACCESS table, which keeps in-frame sequences only. Checked studies attribute under half of the gap to unresolved V genes and leave the rest unexplained. Across this sample there are about 160,000 clones, with 82% seen only once. The ten largest account for roughly 1.6% of the sample. Sample: PBMCs. These receptors were taken from a girl aged 5 to 17 in good health and CMV-seropositive.

The V and J genes are TRBV2 and TRBJ1-2, with a tentative D call TRBD1 (5 bases). This CDR3 is 14 amino acids long. V was pared by 6 bases and J by 6 bases, with 17 bases between. Germline CDR1 SNHLY, CDR2 FYNNEI. CDR3 amino acids: CASSLAGQGDGYTF. The CDR3 DNA follows: TGTGCCAGCAGCCTGGCGGGGCAGGGTGATGGCTACACCTTC.

The chain uses TRBV7-2 and TRBJ2-1; D is unresolved. The CDR3 runs to 14 residues. Germline loops: CDR1 SGHTA, CDR2 FQGNSA. Trimming took off 8 bases at V and 1 base at J, with 12 bases between the two ends. This CDR3 is CASGPRLSYNEQFF. CDR3 in DNA: TGTGCCAGCGGGCCTCGGCTGTCCTACAATGAGCAGTTCTTC.

The chain has TRBV29-1 and TRBJ1-1; D is possibly TRBD1 (5 bases). CDR3 length: 12 amino acids. Between the trimmed V and J ends, which lost 7 bases and 8 bases, there was a span of 17 bases. CDR1 SQVTM and CDR2 ANQGSEA come from the germline V gene. The CDR3 bases are TGCAGCGCCGCGGACACGCGGTGGGAAGCTTTCTTT. Translation gives CSAADTRWEAFF.

The rearrangement uses TRBV5-4 and TRBJ2-1; TRBD1 agrees at 8 bases. The CDR3 loop spans 14 amino acids. V dropped 1 base and J dropped 4; count of bases not matched to a gene: 1. Germline lookup yields CDR1 SGHNT and CDR2 YYREEE (reference sequence). The CDR3 region has the DNA TGTGCCAGCAGCTTGCGACAGGGGTACAATGAGCAGTTCTTC. Protein product: CASSLRQGYNEQFF.

The chain joins TRBV27 to TRBJ2-4, with D perhaps matching TRBD2 (6 bases). CDR1 is MNHEY and CDR2 is SMNVEV in the germline V gene (reference sequence). The ends were cut back, 1 base at V and 0 bases at J, with 10 bases in the middle. The CDR3 loop spans 16 amino acids. The CDR3 loop reads CASSLYAGLAKNIQYF. The CDR3 region has the DNA TGTGCCAGCAGTTTATATGCGGGGTTAGCCAAAAACATTCAGTACTTC.

The chain links TRBV6-5 to TRBJ2-5, with a possible D match to TRBD2 (6 bases). The CDR3 is 13 residues long. Trimming took off 6 bases at V and 5 bases at J, with 13 bases between the two ends. The germline V gene encodes CDR1 MNHEY and CDR2 SVGAGI. The CDR3 sequence is CASRNPGTETQYF. The CDR3 DNA follows: TGTGCCAGCAGAAATCCAGGGACTGAGACCCAGTACTTC.

V usage is TRBV27 and J usage is TRBJ1-2, with D perhaps matching TRBD1 (5 bases). V was trimmed by 2 bases and J by 7 bases, leaving 14 bases between them. The germline V gene has CDR1 MNHEY and CDR2 SMNVEV (reference sequence). CDR3 length equals 14 residues. The CDR3 region is CASSLNAGISGYTF. The CDR3, as DNA: TGTGCCAGCAGTTTAAACGCAGGGATTAGTGGCTACACCTTC.

J is TRBJ1-5 and V is TRBV29-1; TRBD1 agrees at 7 bases. The CDR3 extends over 13 amino acids. V was pared by 6 bases and J by 1 base, with 3 bases of the junction left unmatched. Germline-derived CDR1 and CDR2 are SQVTM and ANQGSEA. CDR3: CSVMTGSNQPQHF. Written as DNA, the CDR3 is TGCAGCGTCATGACAGGGAGCAATCAGCCCCAGCATTTT.

This rearrangement joins TRBV5-1 to TRBJ1-2; D unresolved. Germline V gene data show CDR1 as SGHRS and CDR2 as YFSETQ. The CDR3 loop spans 13 amino acids. The V end lost 4 bases, the J end lost 8 bases, and 15 bases lay between the germline ends. The CDR3 DNA follows: TGCGCCAGCAGCATGGCCCTTTGGGAGGGCTACACCTTC. This sequence encodes CASSMALWEGYTF.

The chain recombines TRBV7-2 with TRBJ1-1, with TRBD1 identical over 7 bases. Germline-derived CDR1 and CDR2 are SGHTA and FQGNSA. V lost 5 bases and J lost 4; bases outside the gene matches: 22. This CDR3 spans 19 amino acids. CDR3: CASSRRSFRQGGWGTEAFF. CDR3 coding DNA: TGTGCCAGCAGCCGTCGCTCCTTTCGACAGGGAGGATGGGGCACTGAAGCTTTCTTT.

The rearrangement joins TRBV4-1 to TRBJ2-1; the D is unclear. The CDR3 contains 16 residues. V was pared by 4 bases and J by 0 bases, with 13 bases between. Germline V CDR1 and CDR2: MGHRA, YSYEKL. DNA for the CDR3: TGCGCCAGCAGCCGAATAACTACGAGCTCCTACAATGAGCAGTTCTTC. Protein product: CASSRITTSSYNEQFF.

The DNA for the CDR3 is TGTGCCAGTAGTATACGGGAGGGGTCCAATGAGCAGTTCTTC. The encoded protein is CASSIREGSNEQFF. The rearrangement joins TRBV19 to TRBJ2-1; 8 bases map to TRBD2. CDR3 length equals 14 residues. Losses at the gene ends were 2 bases for V and 6 bases for J; bases not matched to a gene: 3. Germline V gene lookup returns CDR1 LNHDA and CDR2 SQIVND (reference sequence).

The rearrangement uses TRBV7-9 and TRBJ1-1, with TRBD1 identical over 8 bases. The germline V gene has CDR1 SEHNR and CDR2 FQNEAQ (reference sequence). The junction had 7 bases not matched to a gene; V was cut back by 5 bases and J by 8 bases. The CDR3 is 13 amino acids. CDR3 coding DNA: TGTGCCAGCAGCGTTGACAGGGGAAGAGAAGCTTTCTTT. Its translation is CASSVDRGREAFF.

The J gene is TRBJ1-4, the V gene TRBV6-1; 8 bases are a match to TRBD1. Germline loops: CDR1 MNHNS, CDR2 SASEGT. The CDR3 is 14 amino acids. V shed 6 bases, J shed 6 bases, and the junction held 6 bases outside the gene matches. CDR3 protein: CASSQGAVDEKLFF. CDR3 sequence (DNA): TGTGCCAGCAGCCAGGGGGCAGTCGATGAAAAACTGTTTTTT.

The rearrangement links TRBV7-4 to TRBJ1-2; no clear D. The CDR3 consists of 11 residues. Between the trimmed V and J ends, which lost 4 bases and 7 bases, there was a span of 7 bases. Germline values: CDR1 SGHVT, CDR2 SQSDAQ. The CDR3 region is CASSSGGGYTF. In DNA form, the CDR3 reads TGTGCCAGCAGCTCCGGTGGTGGCTACACCTTC.

The chain combines TRBV9 with TRBJ2-3, with 12 bases lining up with TRBD2. This CDR3 comprises 16 residues. V was clipped by 2 bases and J by 6 bases; unmatched bases: 7. Germline CDR1 is SGDLS and CDR2 is YYNGEE. The CDR3 reads CASSVLAGGTGDTQYF. The CDR3 region has the DNA TGTGCCAGCAGCGTTCTAGCGGGAGGGACTGGGGATACGCAGTATTTT.

J is TRBJ2-3 and V is TRBV7-2; 10 bases are a match to TRBD2. Germline loops: CDR1 SGHTA, CDR2 FQGNSA. V lost 5 bases and J lost 3; bases outside the gene matches: 11. There are 17 residues in the CDR3. The CDR3 DNA reads as TGTGCCAGCAGCCTTCGAGCGGGGGGGCTTTTTACAGATACGCAGTATTTT. This codes for CASSLRAGGLFTDTQYF.

The chain is built from TRBV5-1 and TRBJ2-7; 7 bases line up with TRBD1. Per the germline V gene, CDR1 is SGHRS and CDR2 is YFSETQ. Trimming took 2 bases from V and 3 from J; bases not matched to a gene: 8. The CDR3 sequence is 15 residues long. The CDR3 DNA reads TGCGCCAGCAGCTTAATACCGGGACAGATCTACGAGCAGTACTTC. It is translated as CASSLIPGQIYEQYF.

The chain uses TRBV7-2 and TRBJ1-2; TRBD1 might be the D (5 bases). This CDR3 is 13 amino acids long. Trimming took 4 bases from V and 12 from J, leaving 18 bases between them. In germline, CDR1 is SGHTA, CDR2 FQGNSA. The CDR3 reads CASSSAAGWFDTF. The CDR3 nucleotides read TGTGCCAGCAGCTCGGCGGCAGGGTGGTTTGACACCTTC.

The rearrangement uses TRBV25-1 and TRBJ2-1; a weak D match, TRBD2 (7 bases). The germline V gene has CDR1 MGHDK and CDR2 SYGVNS. V was trimmed by 3 bases and J by 2 bases, leaving 14 bases between them. This CDR3 region has 16 residues. CDR3 amino acids: CASSETGGGTYNEQFF. The CDR3 nucleotides read TGTGCCAGCAGTGAGACGGGGGGCGGCACCTACAATGAGCAGTTCTTC.

The chain couples TRBV5-1 to TRBJ2-3; D not certain. There are 13 residues in the CDR3. Germline loops: CDR1 SGHRS, CDR2 YFSETQ. The V end was cut by 3 bases, the J end by 6 bases, with 11 bases between. CDR3 sequence (DNA): TGCGCCAGCAGCTCTGACATGAAGGATACGCAGTATTTT. Translating gives CASSSDMKDTQYF. The whole variable domain, remainder taken from reference TRBV5-1 and TRBJ2-3, is KAGVTQTPRYLIKTRGQQVTLSCSPISGHRSVSWYQQTPGQGLQFLFEYFSETQRNKGNFPGRFSGRQFSNSRSEMNVSTLELGDSALYLCASSSDMKDTQYFGPGTRLTVL.

V usage is TRBV14 and J usage is TRBJ1-1, with no clear D. V was cut by 3 bases and J by 4 bases, with 9 bases left in between. The CDR3 sequence is 13 residues long. Germline CDR1 SGHDN, CDR2 FVKESK. CDR3 DNA sequence: TGTGCCAGCAGCCACCTAAGAGCCACTGAAGCTTTCTTT. Protein sequence: CASSHLRATEAFF.

Written as DNA, the CDR3 is TGTGCCAGCAGGCCAGTACAGGGAACAGATACGCAGTATTTT. Protein product: CASRPVQGTDTQYF. The rearrangement joins TRBV5-4 to TRBJ2-3, with TRBD1 as a possible D gene (6 bases). This CDR3 has 14 amino acids. Per germline, CDR1 SGHNT and CDR2 YYREEE (reference sequence). V shed 5 bases and J shed 3 bases, with 13 bases lying between them.

The rearrangement uses TRBV11-2 and TRBJ1-2; 9 positions agree with TRBD1. The CDR3 extends over 14 amino acids. Germline V gene sequence: CDR1 SGHAT, CDR2 FQNNGV. Unmatched junction bases numbered 9, after V lost 5 bases and J lost 8 bases. The CDR3 DNA reads TGTGCCAGCAGCCAGGGACAGGGACGAGCGGGCTACACCTTC. Protein sequence: CASSQGQGRAGYTF.

The V call is TRBV2, the J call TRBJ1-3, with D perhaps TRBD1 (5 bases). Germline V CDR1 and CDR2: SNHLY, FYNNEI. The CDR3 totals 16 residues. Trimming took 0 bases from V and 0 from J, leaving 9 bases between them. As DNA, the CDR3 is TGTGCCAGCAGTGAAGCCCAGGGTTACTCTGGAAACACCATATATTTT. Its protein is CASSEAQGYSGNTIYF. Combining the CDR3 with reference TRBV2 and TRBJ1-3 gives the whole variable domain EPEVTQTPSHQVTQMGQEVILRCVPISNHLYFYWYRQILGQKVEFLVSFYNNEISEKSEIFDDQFSVERPDGSNFTLKIRSTKLEDSAMYFCASSEAQGYSGNTIYFGEGSWLTVV.

The gene calls are TRBV4-1 and TRBJ1-5; 8 bases map to TRBD1. V lost 1 base, J lost 5 bases, and 13 bases stayed unmatched. CDR1 is MGHRA and CDR2 is YSYEKL in the germline V gene. CDR3 length: 18 amino acids. The CDR3 loop is CASSQGRQGARAHQPQHF. CDR3 DNA sequence: TGCGCCAGCAGCCAAGGGCGGCAGGGGGCGCGGGCGCATCAGCCCCAGCATTTT.